This T cell receptor (beta chain) emerged from a study of cytomegalovirus exposure and HLA in healthy donors. This CDR3 comprises 12 residues. Looked up from germline, CDR1 is SGHRS and CDR2 is YFSETQ. Between the trimmed V and J ends, which lost 5 bases and 10 bases, there was a span of 15 bases. Only a few counts were recorded for this clone. Its antigen is not identified. Researchers ran the PCR with 60 Vbeta and 13 Jbeta primers. Produced via immunoSEQ multiplex PCR; TCRdb's table is partial and in-frame only. The profile covers approximately 160,000 clones, with approximately 80% appearing a single time and 7% taken by the ten largest. Study-wide points: Prediction of most subjects' HLA-A and HLA-B alleles by TCR beta sequences was reportedly accurate. TCR beta sequences numbering around 15,000 were associated with HLA alleles at 0.05 false discovery rate in a later analysis. Sequencing had likely introduced a cluster of highly shared sequence variants as an artifact.

The V gene is TRBV5-1, the J gene TRBJ1-2; D ambiguous. Specimen: PBMCs. The TCR was taken from a middle-aged woman in good health and CMV-seropositive. The CDR3 sequence: CASRLGGSDYTF. In DNA, the CDR3 is TGCGCCAGCAGACTAGGAGGGTCGGACTACACCTTC.